Described below is a single T cell receptor beta chain sequence and its context. The target antigen is unknown. The sample is drawn from a study of lymphopenia after photon versus proton radiotherapy. Study results and limitations: In patients who died, overall survival fell as post-nadir TCR diversity dropped more. Better survival with proton therapy was suggested as possible, not demonstrated.

Using immunoSEQ multiplex PCR, the repertoire was profiled, and TCRdb retains in-frame clones only, with some absent. This sample has roughly 61,000 clones, with around 87% found just once. The clonotype comes from a man older than 75 with esophageal cancer. Sequences were derived from peripheral blood, sampled from a patient treated with proton-based radiotherapy.

The CDR3, as DNA: TGTGCCAGCTCACCTCAGGGCGGCCGTGGGGAGACCCAGTACTTC. Its protein is CASSPQGGRGETQYF. The chain uses TRBV18 and TRBJ2-5; a weak D match, TRBD1 (5 bases). In germline, CDR1 is KGHSH, CDR2 LQKENI. Trimming removed 3 bases at V and 5 bases at J, with 16 bases between. This CDR3 has 15 residues.